This is a list of T cell receptor beta chains from one sample in a study of beta chain features in type 1 diabetes. Sequencing was performed with immunoSEQ multiplex PCR; in TCRdb, only in-frame clones are kept and a portion is missing. Among around 250,000 clones listed, about 23% were seen once. Sequencing input: naive CD4+ T cells from blood. These receptors came from a woman in her thirties with type 1 diabetes. CDR3s include the opening cysteine and the closing phenylalanine or tryptophan. The D gene is left open where the match is weak. Where a row states a size, it is once, few, many or the class of an expanded clone; other rows omit it.

.	TRBV23-1	TRBD1	TRBJ1-2	TGCGCCAGCAGTCAGACTCAAATAGGGGACAGGGGTTACTATGGCTACACCTTC	CASSQTQIGDRGYYGYTF
.	TRBV28	TRBD1	TRBJ2-7	TGTGCCAGCAGCCCCAGGGGGTCCGAGCAGTACTTC	CASSPRGSEQYF
.	TRBV10-3	TRBD2	TRBJ2-1	TGTGCCATCAGTGAGGGATTCGCGGGGGAATACAATGAGCAGTTCTTC	CAISEGFAGEYNEQFF
.	TRBV6-5	.	TRBJ1-1	TGTGCCAGCAGTGTCCGACAGACCTTTAACACTGAAGCTTTCTTT	CASSVRQTFNTEAFF
few	TRBV15	.	TRBJ1-1	TGTGCCACCAGCAGAGACGCCCACACGGAGACCGAAGCTTTCTTT	CATSRDAHTETEAFF
few	TRBV5-1	.	TRBJ1-1	TGCGCCAGCAATCAGGGGCCCGCGAACACTGAAGCTTTCTTT	CASNQGPANTEAFF
.	TRBV19	.	TRBJ2-3	TGTGCCAGTACCCACCCGGCGGGAGATACGCAGTATTTT	CASTHPAGDTQYF
few	TRBV29-1	.	TRBJ1-5	TGCAGCGTTGTTCAACTTCGGGGAAATCAGCCCCAGCATTTT	CSVVQLRGNQPQHF
.	TRBV5-4	.	TRBJ1-1	TGTGCCAGCAGCTCCTTGGGGGGAGAAGGTTTCTTT	CASSSLGGEGFF
few	TRBV30	.	TRBJ2-3	TGTGCCTGGAGAAGAGTCCTCCGGCGGCGAGTTGGAGGATATACGCAGTATTTT	CAWRRVLRRRVGGYTQYF
.	TRBV30	TRBD2	TRBJ2-1	TGTGCCTGGACCCGAGCGGGAGTCCGCAGTGAGCAGTTCTTC	CAWTRAGVRSEQFF
.	TRBV11-2	TRBD1	TRBJ2-1	TGTGCCAGCAGCCCCGGGACAGGGCAGGAAGAGCAGTTCTTC	CASSPGTGQEEQFF
.	TRBV9	TRBD1	TRBJ2-1	TGTGCCAGCAGCGCAACCGGGACAGGGGGCCAAAATGAGCAGTTCTTC	CASSATGTGGQNEQFF
.	TRBV11-2	TRBD2	TRBJ2-3	TGTGCCAGCAGCTTACAGGGACTAGCGGGAGATACGCAGTATTTT	CASSLQGLAGDTQYF
.	TRBV5-8	.	TRBJ2-1	TGTGCCAGCAGCTTGGGGGGGGTCGATGAGCAGTTCTTC	CASSLGGVDEQFF
.	TRBV27	.	TRBJ2-7	TGTGCCAGCAGTTTATCGGTGCGATACGAGCAGTACTTC	CASSLSVRYEQYF
.	TRBV19	.	TRBJ2-1	TGTGCCAGTAGTGGACGGGATTCAGGGCCCCCCTGGCGGGGTGAGCAGTTCTTC	CASSGRDSGPPWRGEQFF
few	TRBV5-1	TRBD2	TRBJ2-1	TGCGCCAGCAGAGCATCTAGCGGGATCTCCTACAATGAGCAGTTCTTC	CASRASSGISYNEQFF
.	TRBV30	TRBD2	TRBJ2-3	TGTGCCTGGAGTATCAGCGGGAACACAGATACGCAGTATTTT	CAWSISGNTDTQYF
few	TRBV11-2	.	TRBJ2-7	TGTGCCAGCAGCCCAGAACAGGGCGCCTACGAGCAGTACTTC	CASSPEQGAYEQYF
.	TRBV15	.	TRBJ1-1	TGTGCCACCAGCCTAGGCTCGGGGGACACTGAAGCTTTCTTT	CATSLGSGDTEAFF
.	TRBV2	TRBD1	TRBJ1-4	TGTGCCAGCAAGGGACAGGGGAATGAAAAACTGTTTTTT	CASKGQGNEKLFF
few	TRBV5-1	TRBD2	TRBJ2-7	TGCGCCAGCAGCCCGATACTAGCGGGAGAAGACGAGCAGTACTTC	CASSPILAGEDEQYF
.	TRBV6-5	TRBD1	TRBJ2-5	TGTGCCAGCAGCTGGGACAGGGAAGAGACCCAGTACTTC	CASSWDREETQYF
.	TRBV10-3	.	TRBJ2-7	TGTGCCATCGGCGGGGCCTACGAGCAGTACTTC	CAIGGAYEQYF
.	TRBV28	.	TRBJ2-4	TGTGCCAGCAGTTCCACCAAAAACATTCAGTACTTC	CASSSTKNIQYF
few	TRBV18	.	TRBJ2-1	TGTGCCAGCTCACCCCCACACAGTTCATCTTACAATGAGCAGTTCTTC	CASSPPHSSSYNEQFF
.	TRBV29-1	.	TRBJ1-1	TGCAGCGCCTTACTTCGCTTAACAGCGAACACTGAAGCTTTCTTT	CSALLRLTANTEAFF
.	TRBV29-1	TRBD1	TRBJ2-1	TGCAGCGCTGACAGGGAACCCTCCTACAATGAGCAGTTCTTC	CSADREPSYNEQFF
few	TRBV27	.	TRBJ1-1	TGTGCCAGCAGCCGACAGGCGCAGGCCACTGAAGCTTTCTTT	CASSRQAQATEAFF
.	TRBV7-6	TRBD2	TRBJ2-3	TGTGCCAGCAGCTCCTACTCAAACCTAGCGGGGGGCACAGATACGCAGTATTTT	CASSSYSNLAGGTDTQYF
few	TRBV18	TRBD1	TRBJ2-4	TGTGCCAGCTCACCCGGACAGGGTGGTCTGGCCAAAAACATTCAGTACTTC	CASSPGQGGLAKNIQYF
.	TRBV5-1	TRBD1	TRBJ2-7	TGCGCCAGCAGCCCCGGGACAGGGTCCTACGAGCAGTACTTC	CASSPGTGSYEQYF
few	TRBV7-6	.	TRBJ2-7	TGTGCCAGCAGCCAAATACAGGGATTGACGTACTTC	CASSQIQGLTYF
few	TRBV28	TRBD1	TRBJ2-7	TGTGCCAGCATTTCCCGGGACAGGGCCCTTCTGGGGGAGCAGTACTTC	CASISRDRALLGEQYF
.	TRBV5-6	.	TRBJ2-1	TGTGCCAGCAGCCGACTAAAGGGGGGGTCGAAGAGCTCCTACAATGAGCAGTTCTTC	CASSRLKGGSKSSYNEQFF
.	TRBV2	TRBD2	TRBJ2-1	TGTGCCAGTAGCGGGAGGGCCAATGAGCAGTTCTTC	CASSGRANEQFF
.	TRBV18	TRBD2	TRBJ2-7	TGTGCCAGCTCAACCGGGACTAGCGGGAACTCCTACGAGCAGTACTTC	CASSTGTSGNSYEQYF
.	TRBV4-1	.	TRBJ2-3	TGCGCCAGCAGCCGCGTGCCGGGAGTAGCAGATACGCAGTATTTT	CASSRVPGVADTQYF
.	TRBV5-1	TRBD1	TRBJ1-4	TGCGCCAGCAGCCCGGGACAGTCTAATGAAAAACTGTTTTTT	CASSPGQSNEKLFF
.	TRBV5-1	TRBD1	TRBJ1-4	TGCGCCAGCAGCAAGGGAGACAGGGATGAAAAACTGTTTTTT	CASSKGDRDEKLFF
few	TRBV19	TRBD1	TRBJ2-6	TGTGCCAGCCTTAGGACAGGGGCTGGGGCCAACGTCCTGACTTTC	CASLRTGAGANVLTF
once	TRBV18	TRBD1	TRBJ1-5	TGTGCCAGCTCTCCCGACAGGGGCAATCAGCCCCAGCATTTT	CASSPDRGNQPQHF
.	TRBV15	.	TRBJ1-5	TGTGCCACCAGTAGCGGACTGCTTAATCAGCCCCAGCATTTT	CATSSGLLNQPQHF
.	TRBV7-9	.	TRBJ1-1	TGTGCCAGCAGCTTAGTGGCATCCACTGAAGCTTTCTTT	CASSLVASTEAFF
.	TRBV28	.	TRBJ1-2	TGTGCCAGTGGTTTTCGTACCGGGAGCTATGGCTACACCTTC	CASGFRTGSYGYTF
.	TRBV9	.	TRBJ1-2	TGTGCCAGCAGCGTAGATCCGGGTAACTATGGCTACACCTTC	CASSVDPGNYGYTF
.	TRBV6-5	TRBD1	TRBJ1-4	TGTGCCAGCAGTCCAGGACAGGGAGGAGAAAAACTGTTTTTT	CASSPGQGGEKLFF
.	TRBV28	TRBD2	TRBJ2-1	TGTGCCAGCAGTTTGGGGGGCTACGGGACTAGCGTCGATGAGCAGTTCTTC	CASSLGGYGTSVDEQFF
.	TRBV9	TRBD1	TRBJ2-1	TGTGCCAGCACCAGGACAGGGCAGGACAATGAGCAGTTCTTC	CASTRTGQDNEQFF
few	TRBV15	TRBD1	TRBJ2-5	TGTGCCACCAGCAGAGATAAGACAGGGGGAAGGGAGCAGTACTTC	CATSRDKTGGREQYF
.	TRBV25-1	.	TRBJ2-1	TGTGCCAGCAGTGAACCCGCGAGAGGCGCTGAGCAGTTCTTC	CASSEPARGAEQFF
once	TRBV7-2	TRBD1	TRBJ1-2	TGTGCCAGCAGCCCCCGACAGGGATATGGCTACACCTTC	CASSPRQGYGYTF
.	TRBV5-4	TRBD1	TRBJ2-5	TGTGCCAGCAGCTTGGCCACAGGGGGAGAGACCCAGTACTTC	CASSLATGGETQYF
few	TRBV30	.	TRBJ2-3	TGTGCCTGGGAAATGAACAGTGTAGATACGCAGTATTTT	CAWEMNSVDTQYF
few	TRBV25-1	.	TRBJ2-7	TGTGCCAGCAGTGAATTTAGTGGACAGCCCTACGAGCAGTACTTC	CASSEFSGQPYEQYF
.	TRBV25-1	.	TRBJ2-7	TGTGCCAGCAGTAGAGGGATCTACGAGCAGTACTTC	CASSRGIYEQYF
.	TRBV20-1	.	TRBJ2-5	TGCAGTGCTATGCGGGGAGAGACCCAGTACTTC	CSAMRGETQYF